A single sample is the source of the 27 T cell receptor beta chains below, sequenced in a study of blood T cell repertoires in COVID-19. Sequencing used immunoSEQ multiplex PCR; TCRdb keeps in-frame clones, though not all of them. The sample carries about 380,000 clones, around 89% recorded once. Input material: PBMCs or T cells enriched from blood (not recorded which). The receptors here all came from a young woman who had recovered from COVID-19.

The chain employs TRBV11-1 and TRBJ2-1; TRBD1 aligns across 9 bases. Germline CDR1 SGHAT, CDR2 FQDESV (reference sequence). The CDR3 extends over 15 amino acids. Germline trimming cut 5 bases from V and 4 bases from J; bases unmatched to any gene: 6. This CDR3 reads CASSNRDRDYNEQFF. In DNA, the CDR3 is TGTGCCAGCAGCAACCGGGACAGGGATTACAATGAGCAGTTCTTC.

This clone was seen just once. J is TRBJ1-5 and V is TRBV5-6, with D unclear. The germline V and J ends were trimmed by 1 base and 5 bases, with 4 bases remaining between them. Germline CDR1 and CDR2: SGHDT and YYEEEE. The CDR3 consists of 12 residues. The CDR3 here is CASSLPYQPQHF. CDR3 coding DNA: TGTGCCAGCAGCTTGCCCTATCAGCCCCAGCATTTT.

The genes are TRBV27 and TRBJ1-3; a weak D match, TRBD1 (5 bases). This CDR3 region has 15 residues. V lost 3 bases and J 2 bases, leaving 11 bases between the germline ends. Germline CDR1 reads MNHEY; CDR2 reads SMNVEV (reference sequence). The CDR3 DNA reads TGTGCCAGCAGTTTGGGGGGTAGACCTGGAAACACCATATATTTT. Amino acid sequence: CASSLGGRPGNTIYF.

This chain uses TRBV30 with TRBJ1-4; weak D call: TRBD1 (6 bases). The CDR3 has 12 amino acids. Germline CDR1 reads GTSNPN; CDR2 reads SVGIG (reference sequence). Trimming removed 2 bases from V and 13 bases from J, with 14 bases in between. CDR3 nucleotide sequence: TGTGCCTGGAGTCCGGACAGCCAGGGACTGTTTTTT. Encoded protein: CAWSPDSQGLFF.

The chain has TRBV4-2 and TRBJ2-3, with TRBD2 matching over 7 bases. Losses at the gene ends were 5 bases for V and 2 bases for J; bases not matched to a gene: 13. From germline, CDR1 is LGHNA and CDR2 YNFKEQ. CDR3 length: 17 amino acids. Here the CDR3 DNA reads TGTGCCAGCAGCAAGACTCTGGGCGGGGGATCCACAGATACGCAGTATTTT. This translates into CASSKTLGGGSTDTQYF.

This sequence joins TRBV2 and TRBJ1-4, with D possibly being TRBD1 (5 bases). Trimming left V 8 bases short and J 0 bases short, with 25 bases between. Germline V gene sequence: CDR1 SNHLY, CDR2 FYNNEI. The CDR3 covers 19 residues. CDR3 amino acids: CASGRPPLGGGTTNEKLFF. CDR3 DNA sequence: TGTGCCAGCGGTCGACCCCCTTTGGGCGGGGGAACAACTAATGAAAAACTGTTTTTT. Looking up the rest from reference TRBV2 and TRBJ1-4 gives the full variable domain: EPEVTQTPSHQVTQMGQEVILRCVPISNHLYFYWYRQILGQKVEFLVSFYNNEISEKSEIFDDQFSVERPDGSNFTLKIRSTKLEDSAMYFCASGRPPLGGGTTNEKLFFGSGTQLSVL.

The gene calls are TRBV5-6 and TRBJ2-7, with a possible D match to TRBD1 (6 bases). Trimming took off 2 bases at V and 2 bases at J, with 11 bases between the two ends. The CDR3 is 14 amino acids. From germline, CDR1 is SGHDT and CDR2 YYEEEE. The CDR3 DNA follows: TGTGCCAGCAGCTTAGGGGGAATCCCCTACGAGCAGTACTTC. This gives the protein CASSLGGIPYEQYF.

The rearrangement uses TRBV19 and TRBJ1-2, with 8 bases identical to TRBD1. Germline V gene sequence: CDR1 LNHDA, CDR2 SQIVND (reference sequence). CDR3 size: 15 residues. V lost 5 bases and J lost 4; bases outside the gene matches: 9. The CDR3 protein is CASSSGSGGVYGYTF. The CDR3 DNA reads as TGTGCCAGTAGTTCAGGTTCAGGGGGCGTCTATGGCTACACCTTC.

The chain uses TRBV10-3 and TRBJ1-3, with TRBD1 matching 7 bases. The CDR3 totals 15 residues. V shed 2 bases, J shed 8 bases, and the junction held 9 bases outside the gene matches. Germline values: CDR1 ENHRY, CDR2 SYGVKD. CDR3 sequence (DNA): TGTGCCATCAGTGAGGTACGACAGGGACAACACACCATATATTTT. Protein: CAISEVRQGQHTIYF.

There are a few counts of this clone. V and J are TRBV7-2 and TRBJ1-2; 7 bases align to TRBD1. This CDR3 comprises 13 residues. V lost 4 bases to trimming and J lost 4 bases; unmatched junction nucleotides: 3. Per the germline V gene, CDR1 is SGHTA and CDR2 is FQGNSA. CDR3: CASSSRDSYGYTF. The CDR3 coding sequence is TGTGCCAGCAGCTCCCGGGACAGCTATGGCTACACCTTC.

This sequence joins TRBV30 and TRBJ1-3; no firm D call. The CDR3 is 15 amino acids. Looked up from germline, CDR1 is GTSNPN and CDR2 is SVGIG (reference sequence). Trimming took off 6 bases at V and 0 bases at J, with 15 bases between the two ends. CDR3 coding DNA: TGTGCCTGCCGTCGACAACTCAACTCTGGAAACACCATATATTTT. Translating gives CACRRQLNSGNTIYF. The whole variable domain, remainder taken from reference TRBV30 and TRBJ1-3, is SQTIHQWPATLVQPVGSPLSLECTVEGTSNPNLYWYRQAAGRGLQLLFYSVGIGQISSEVPQNLSASRPQDRQFILSSKKLLLSDSGFYLCACRRQLNSGNTIYFGEGSWLTVV.

This chain links TRBV7-8 with TRBJ1-4; D might be TRBD1 (6 bases). Germline assignment: CDR1 SGHVS and CDR2 FQNEAQ. The CDR3 contains 18 residues. Trimming removed 5 bases at V and 4 bases at J, with 23 bases between. The CDR3 loop reads CASSPRATTGKLNEKLFF. The CDR3 coding sequence is TGTGCCAGCAGCCCCCGCGCGACGACAGGAAAACTTAATGAAAAACTGTTTTTT.

The chain recombines TRBV7-9 with TRBJ2-5; 9 bases align to TRBD1. The V gene's germline CDR1 is SEHNR and CDR2 FQNEAQ (reference sequence). Trimming cost V 8 bases and J 1 base; bases outside gene matches: 2. CDR3 length: 13 residues. The CDR3 region is CASHRGPQETQYF. CDR3 DNA sequence: TGTGCCAGCCACAGGGGGCCCCAAGAGACCCAGTACTTC.

The rearrangement uses TRBV28 and TRBJ1-2, with D possibly matching TRBD1 (5 bases). The CDR3 loop spans 12 amino acids. Trimming shortened V by 5 bases and J by 5 bases, and 9 bases separated the two germline ends. The germline gives CDR1 MDHEN, CDR2 SYDVKM. The CDR3 DNA follows: TGTGCCAGCAGTCGACAGCTTTATGGCTACACCTTC. Protein product: CASSRQLYGYTF.

The chain carries TRBV5-4 and TRBJ2-1; TRBD2 matches 8 bases. This CDR3 has 16 residues. V shed 0 bases, J shed 8 bases, and the junction held 10 bases outside the gene matches. Germline CDR1 is SGHNT and CDR2 is YYREEE (reference sequence). In DNA form, the CDR3 reads TGTGCCAGCAGCTTGGATGCGGGGGGCGCATATTATGAGCAGTTCTTC. This encodes CASSLDAGGAYYEQFF.

The CDR3 DNA follows: TGTGCCATCAGCTCGACAGGGTCGGAGGAGACCCAGTACTTC. This encodes CAISSTGSEETQYF. The chain combines TRBV10-3 with TRBJ2-5, with 7 nucleotides matching TRBD1. This CDR3 spans 14 amino acids. V dropped 6 bases and J dropped 5; count of bases not matched to a gene: 9. The germline V gene has CDR1 ENHRY and CDR2 SYGVKD.

CDR3 sequence (DNA): TGTGCCAGCAGCACAGACACCGGGGAGCTGTTTTTT. It is translated as CASSTDTGELFF. This chain links TRBV9 with TRBJ2-2, with D unresolved. The CDR3 covers 12 residues. The V end was cut by 4 bases, the J end by 3 bases, with 4 bases between. Germline V lookup: CDR1 SGDLS, CDR2 YYNGEE.

The rearrangement uses TRBV5-6 and TRBJ1-6; no firm D call. In germline, CDR1 is SGHDT, CDR2 YYEEEE. V was pared by 1 base and J by 8 bases, with 10 bases between. The CDR3 has 14 residues. CDR3 coding DNA: TGTGCCAGCAGCTTGATAGCTCCAGATTCACCCCTCCACTTT. Its protein is CASSLIAPDSPLHF.

The chain carries TRBV7-2 and TRBJ1-5, with 7 bases identical to TRBD1. The CDR3 contains 15 residues. The germline CDR1 and CDR2 sequences are SGHTA and FQGNSA. Trimming took 3 bases from V and 2 from J; bases not matched to a gene: 4. CDR3 nucleotide sequence: TGTGCCAGCAGCTTGGGCGGGACAGGCAATCAGCCCCAGCATTTT. It encodes CASSLGGTGNQPQHF.

The chain's CDR3 is CASNRQGNSPLHF. The CDR3 DNA is TGTGCCAGCAACCGACAGGGGAATTCACCCCTCCACTTT. The V and J genes are TRBV7-2 and TRBJ1-6; 8 bases align to TRBD1. CDR3 size: 13 residues. Germline CDR1 reads SGHTA; CDR2 reads FQGNSA. V shed 7 bases and J 7 bases; nucleotides not matched to a gene: 3. The full variable domain, its missing parts supplied by reference TRBV7-2 and TRBJ1-6, is GAGVSQSPSNKVTEKGKDVELRCDPISGHTALYWYRQSLGQGLEFLIYFQGNSAPDKSGLPSDRFSAERTGGSVSTLTIQRTQQEDSAVYLCASNRQGNSPLHFGNGTRLTVT.

The chain employs TRBV3-1 (or the pseudogene TRBV3-2) and TRBJ1-1; TRBD1 matches 7 bases. The CDR3 has 15 amino acids. Germline CDR1 and CDR2: LGHDT and YNNKEL (reference sequence). V was pared by 4 bases and J by 4 bases, with 9 bases of the junction left unmatched. CDR3 DNA: TGTGCCAGCAGCCCGCTTCAGGGGGGAGGCACTGAAGCTTTCTTT. Residues: CASSPLQGGGTEAFF.

The chain joins TRBV2 to TRBJ1-2; D gene uncertain. The germline V and J ends were trimmed by 2 bases and 8 bases, with 12 bases remaining between them. The CDR3 extends over 13 amino acids. Germline V lookup: CDR1 SNHLY, CDR2 FYNNEI. The CDR3 is CASSEKGSGGYTF. The CDR3 coding sequence is TGTGCCAGCAGTGAAAAGGGTTCGGGGGGCTACACCTTC.

This clone is a singleton in its sample. The chain recombines TRBV9 with TRBJ2-1, with D unclear. Trimming shortened V by 4 bases and J by 1 base, and 12 bases separated the two germline ends. Germline CDR1 reads SGDLS; CDR2 reads YYNGEE. This CDR3 region has 15 residues. CDR3: CASSPQSNSYNEQFF. In DNA, the CDR3 is TGTGCCAGCAGCCCCCAATCAAATTCCTACAATGAGCAGTTCTTC.

The rearrangement links TRBV27 to TRBJ2-5, with 8 positions matching TRBD2. The germline V gene encodes CDR1 MNHEY and CDR2 SMNVEV (reference sequence). The CDR3 length is 14 residues. Trimming removed 8 bases from V and 1 base from J; junction bases left unmatched: 6. CDR3 amino acids: CASRRLALQETQYF. The DNA for the CDR3 is TGTGCCAGCCGACGACTAGCGCTCCAAGAGACCCAGTACTTC.

V and J are TRBV29-1 and TRBJ1-1, with D maybe TRBD1 (5 bases). The V gene's germline CDR1 is SQVTM and CDR2 ANQGSEA. This CDR3 comprises 12 residues. With 4 bases removed from V and 3 bases from J, the gap between germline ends came to 9 bases. The DNA of the CDR3 is TGCAGCGTTGTTTGGGGGGACACTGAAGCTTTCTTT. This translates into CSVVWGDTEAFF.

This chain joins TRBV5-6 and TRBJ1-5; TRBD1 is a possible D gene (5 bases). Germline-derived CDR1 and CDR2 are SGHDT and YYEEEE. The length of the CDR3 is 14 residues. V dropped 3 bases and J dropped 6 bases, with 13 bases sitting between them. Here the CDR3 DNA reads TGTGCCAGCAGCTACCACGGGGGGGGTCAGCCCCAGCATTTT. Protein: CASSYHGGGQPQHF.

The chain uses TRBV5-5 and TRBJ1-3, with 8 positions matching TRBD1. The J segment lost 4 bases and the V segment lost 4 bases, leaving 4 bases of the junction unmatched. The CDR3 runs 14 residues. CDR1 is SGHKS, CDR2 YYEKEE, per germline (reference sequence). CDR3 protein: CASSETGVGNTIYF. The CDR3 DNA sequence: TGTGCCAGCAGCGAGACAGGGGTAGGAAACACCATATATTTT. The whole variable domain, filled in from reference TRBV5-5 and TRBJ1-3, reads DAGVTQSPTHLIKTRGQQVTLRCSPISGHKSVSWYQQVLGQGPQFIFQYYEKEERGRGNFPDRFSARQFPNYSSELNVNALLLGDSALYLCASSETGVGNTIYFGEGSWLTVV.